The sample holds many counts of the clone carrying this TCR beta chain. CDR1 is MNHEY and CDR2 is SVGAGI in the germline V gene. V shed 0 bases and J shed 4 bases, with 11 bases lying between them. The CDR3 spans 15 residues. This entry comes from a study of blood T cell repertoires in COVID-19. At the level of the study: Some COVID-19 samples were acute and others convalescent; all came from the United States, Italy and Spain. Nucleic acid was either cDNA or gDNA, and it came from T cells, B-cell-depleted T cells, or PBMCs.

The table came from immunoSEQ multiplex PCR; TCRdb's copy has only in-frame clones and leaves some out. The sample yields approximately 170,000 clones, about 85% seen once. The TCR originated in a man aged 60 to 69 who had recovered from COVID-19. The rearrangement joins TRBV6-5 to TRBJ2-3; weak D call: TRBD1 (5 bases). The sample was peripheral blood. The CDR3 loop reads CASSYSGLAADTQYF. In DNA, the CDR3 is TGTGCCAGCAGTTACTCGGGGCTGGCCGCAGATACGCAGTATTTT.